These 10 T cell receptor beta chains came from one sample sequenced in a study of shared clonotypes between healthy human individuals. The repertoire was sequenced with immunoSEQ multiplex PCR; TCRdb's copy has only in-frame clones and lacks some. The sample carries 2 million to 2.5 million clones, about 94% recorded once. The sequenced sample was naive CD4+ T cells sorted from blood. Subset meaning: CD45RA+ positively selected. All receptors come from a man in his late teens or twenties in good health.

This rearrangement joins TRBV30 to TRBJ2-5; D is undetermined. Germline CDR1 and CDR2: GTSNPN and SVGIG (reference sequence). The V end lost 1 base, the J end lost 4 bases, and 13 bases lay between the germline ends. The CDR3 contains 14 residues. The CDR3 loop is CAWSGIAVGETQYF. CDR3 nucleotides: TGTGCCTGGAGTGGCATAGCCGTGGGAGAGACCCAGTACTTC.

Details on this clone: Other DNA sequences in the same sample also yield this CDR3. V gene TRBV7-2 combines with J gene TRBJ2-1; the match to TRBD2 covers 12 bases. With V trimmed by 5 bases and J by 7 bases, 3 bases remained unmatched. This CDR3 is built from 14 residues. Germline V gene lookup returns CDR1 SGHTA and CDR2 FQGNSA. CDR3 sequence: CASSLGLAGNEQFF. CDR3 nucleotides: TGTGCCAGCAGCCTCGGACTAGCGGGGAATGAGCAGTTCTTC.

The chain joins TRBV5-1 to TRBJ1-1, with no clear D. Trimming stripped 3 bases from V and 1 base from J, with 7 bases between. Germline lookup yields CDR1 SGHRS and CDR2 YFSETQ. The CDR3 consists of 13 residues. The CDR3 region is CASSWGSNTEAFF. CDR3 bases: TGCGCCAGCAGCTGGGGATCGAACACTGAAGCTTTCTTT. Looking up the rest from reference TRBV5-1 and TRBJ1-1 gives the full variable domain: KAGVTQTPRYLIKTRGQQVTLSCSPISGHRSVSWYQQTPGQGLQFLFEYFSETQRNKGNFPGRFSGRQFSNSRSEMNVSTLELGDSALYLCASSWGSNTEAFFGQGTRLTVV.

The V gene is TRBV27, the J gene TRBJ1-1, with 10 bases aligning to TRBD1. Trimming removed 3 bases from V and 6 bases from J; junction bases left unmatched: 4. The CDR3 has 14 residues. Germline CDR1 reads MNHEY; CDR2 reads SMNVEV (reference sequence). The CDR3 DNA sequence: TGTGCCAGCAGTTTCGGGACAGGGGCGTCTGAAGCTTTCTTT. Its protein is CASSFGTGASEAFF.

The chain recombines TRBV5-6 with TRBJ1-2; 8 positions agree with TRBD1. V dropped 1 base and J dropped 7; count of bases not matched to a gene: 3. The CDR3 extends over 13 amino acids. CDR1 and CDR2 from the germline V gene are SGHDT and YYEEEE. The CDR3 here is CASSLKQGVGYTF. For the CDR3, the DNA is TGTGCCAGCAGCTTGAAACAGGGGGTTGGCTACACCTTC.

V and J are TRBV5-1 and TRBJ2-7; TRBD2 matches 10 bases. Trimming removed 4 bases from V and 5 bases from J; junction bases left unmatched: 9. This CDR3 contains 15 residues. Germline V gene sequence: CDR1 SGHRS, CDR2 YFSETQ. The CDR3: CASSTEAGGPDEQYF. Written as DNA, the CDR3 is TGCGCCAGCAGCACGGAAGCGGGAGGGCCAGACGAGCAGTACTTC. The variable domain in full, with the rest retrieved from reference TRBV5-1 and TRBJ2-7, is KAGVTQTPRYLIKTRGQQVTLSCSPISGHRSVSWYQQTPGQGLQFLFEYFSETQRNKGNFPGRFSGRQFSNSRSEMNVSTLELGDSALYLCASSTEAGGPDEQYFGPGTRLTVT.

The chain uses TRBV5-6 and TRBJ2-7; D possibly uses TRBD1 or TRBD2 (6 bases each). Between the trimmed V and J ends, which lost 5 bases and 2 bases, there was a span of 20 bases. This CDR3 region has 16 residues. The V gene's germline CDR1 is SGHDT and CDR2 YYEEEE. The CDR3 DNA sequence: TGTGCCAGCAGAAGTACAGGGACCACTAGCCCCTACGAGCAGTACTTC. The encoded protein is CASRSTGTTSPYEQYF.

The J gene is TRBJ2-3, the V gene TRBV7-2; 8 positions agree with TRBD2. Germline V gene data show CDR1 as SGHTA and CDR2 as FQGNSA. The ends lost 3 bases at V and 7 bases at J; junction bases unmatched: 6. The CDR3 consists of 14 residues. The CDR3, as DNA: TGTGCCAGCAGCTTTCCCGGGACTAGAAATACGCAGTATTTT. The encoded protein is CASSFPGTRNTQYF.

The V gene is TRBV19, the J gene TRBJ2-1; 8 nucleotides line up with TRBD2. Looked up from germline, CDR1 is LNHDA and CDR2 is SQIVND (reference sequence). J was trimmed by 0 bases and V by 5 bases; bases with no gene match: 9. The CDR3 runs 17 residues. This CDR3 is CASSSKRELSSYNEQFF. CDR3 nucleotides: TGTGCCAGTAGTTCTAAGCGGGAGCTGAGCTCCTACAATGAGCAGTTCTTC.

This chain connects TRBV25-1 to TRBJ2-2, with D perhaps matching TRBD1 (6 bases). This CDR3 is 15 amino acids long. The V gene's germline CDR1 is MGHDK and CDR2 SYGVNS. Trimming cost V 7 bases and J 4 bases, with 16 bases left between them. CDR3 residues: CASITGPAGTGELFF. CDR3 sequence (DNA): TGTGCCAGCATTACAGGGCCCGCGGGCACCGGGGAGCTGTTTTTT.